A selection of T cell receptor beta chains follows, all from one sample in a study of shared clonotypes between healthy human individuals. Sequencing was performed with immunoSEQ multiplex PCR; in TCRdb, only in-frame clones are kept and a portion is missing. The sample comprises over 2 million clones, 85% to 95% of which are singletons, and under 0.15% rests with the top ten. Sequenced: naive CD4+ T cells sorted from blood. The receptors were sampled from a man younger than 35 in good health. CDR3s include the opening cysteine and the closing phenylalanine or tryptophan. The order of the fields is D gene, J gene, V gene, clone size, CDR3 protein, CDR3 DNA. A D gene is named only where the DNA matches it firmly. Clone size, where shown, is once, few, many, or a class for clones that have expanded.

d_call: TRBD1; j_call: TRBJ1-5; v_call: TRBV7-9; clone_size: .; cdr3_aa: CASSPWTGQINQPQHF; cdr3_nt: TGTGCCAGCAGCCCGTGGACGGGACAGATAAATCAGCCCCAGCATTTT
d_call: .; j_call: TRBJ2-7; v_call: TRBV25-1; clone_size: .; cdr3_aa: CASGDNYEQYF; cdr3_nt: TGTGCCAGCGGGGACAACTACGAGCAGTACTTC
d_call: .; j_call: TRBJ1-3; v_call: TRBV6-6; clone_size: .; cdr3_aa: CASSNFGASGNTIYF; cdr3_nt: TGTGCCAGCAGTAACTTCGGAGCCTCTGGAAACACCATATATTTT
d_call: TRBD1; j_call: TRBJ1-1; v_call: TRBV5-1; clone_size: .; cdr3_aa: CASSTTGADTEAFF; cdr3_nt: TGCGCCAGCAGCACGACAGGGGCCGATACTGAAGCTTTCTTT
d_call: .; j_call: TRBJ2-7; v_call: TRBV2; clone_size: once; cdr3_aa: CARSGGGAYEQYF; cdr3_nt: TGTGCCAGGTCCGGAGGGGGGGCCTACGAGCAGTACTTC
d_call: TRBD1; j_call: TRBJ2-7; v_call: TRBV25-1; clone_size: .; cdr3_aa: CASSESGTGYRSYEQYF; cdr3_nt: TGTGCCAGCAGTGAATCAGGGACAGGGTATAGGTCCTACGAGCAGTACTTC
d_call: .; j_call: TRBJ1-2; v_call: TRBV30; clone_size: .; cdr3_aa: CAWRRQTSNYGYTF; cdr3_nt: TGTGCCTGGAGAAGACAGACCTCTAACTATGGCTACACCTTC
d_call: TRBD2; j_call: TRBJ2-3; v_call: TRBV10-3; clone_size: .; cdr3_aa: CAISGWRGDYDTQYF; cdr3_nt: TGTGCCATCAGCGGCTGGCGGGGGGATTATGATACGCAGTATTTT
d_call: TRBD1; j_call: TRBJ2-2; v_call: TRBV29-1; clone_size: once; cdr3_aa: CSVPGQGLTGELFF; cdr3_nt: TGCAGCGTTCCCGGACAGGGGCTCACCGGGGAGCTGTTTTTT
d_call: .; j_call: TRBJ2-2; v_call: TRBV7-6; clone_size: .; cdr3_aa: CASSPRAGELFF; cdr3_nt: TGTGCCAGCAGCCCCAGGGCCGGGGAGCTGTTTTTT
d_call: .; j_call: TRBJ2-1; v_call: TRBV9; clone_size: .; cdr3_aa: CASSVLTGFSYNEQFF; cdr3_nt: TGTGCCAGCAGCGTTCTGACAGGCTTCTCCTACAATGAGCAGTTCTTC
d_call: .; j_call: TRBJ1-2; v_call: TRBV5-1; clone_size: .; cdr3_aa: CASSLAQGSYGYTF; cdr3_nt: TGCGCCAGCAGCTTGGCCCAGGGTTCCTATGGCTACACCTTC
d_call: .; j_call: TRBJ1-6; v_call: TRBV4-2; clone_size: .; cdr3_aa: CASSQERTENSPLHF; cdr3_nt: TGTGCCAGCAGCCAAGAGCGGACGGAGAATTCACCCCTCCACTTT
d_call: TRBD1; j_call: TRBJ2-7; v_call: TRBV28; clone_size: .; cdr3_aa: CASSSLPRTGRHNEQYF; cdr3_nt: TGTGCCAGCAGTTCGCTGCCTAGGACAGGGCGACACAACGAGCAGTACTTC
d_call: .; j_call: TRBJ2-4; v_call: TRBV15; clone_size: .; cdr3_aa: CATSRDGNIQYF; cdr3_nt: TGTGCCACCAGCAGAGATGGGAACATTCAGTACTTC
d_call: TRBD1; j_call: TRBJ2-3; v_call: TRBV11-2; clone_size: .; cdr3_aa: CASSFNGRGTDTQYF; cdr3_nt: TGTGCCAGCAGCTTTAATGGCAGGGGGACAGATACGCAGTATTTT
d_call: TRBD1; j_call: TRBJ2-5; v_call: TRBV5-4; clone_size: .; cdr3_aa: CASSLGQGNFQETQYF; cdr3_nt: TGTGCCAGCAGCTTGGGACAGGGAAATTTCCAAGAGACCCAGTACTTC
d_call: .; j_call: TRBJ1-1; v_call: TRBV6-1; clone_size: .; cdr3_aa: CASILGGSTEAFF; cdr3_nt: TGTGCCAGCATTTTAGGGGGGAGTACTGAAGCTTTCTTT
d_call: TRBD1; j_call: TRBJ2-5; v_call: TRBV11-2; clone_size: once; cdr3_aa: CASSLATGSETQYF; cdr3_nt: TGTGCCAGCAGCTTAGCGACAGGGTCGGAGACCCAGTACTTC
d_call: .; j_call: TRBJ1-1; v_call: TRBV10-1; clone_size: .; cdr3_aa: CASSPGQPNTEAFF; cdr3_nt: TGCGCCAGCAGCCCTGGACAGCCAAACACTGAAGCTTTCTTT
d_call: TRBD2; j_call: TRBJ2-5; v_call: TRBV4-1; clone_size: .; cdr3_aa: CASSETSGGEKTQYF; cdr3_nt: TGCGCCAGCAGCGAGACTAGCGGGGGGGAAAAGACCCAGTACTTC
d_call: .; j_call: TRBJ2-7; v_call: TRBV20-1; clone_size: .; cdr3_aa: CSASEEYEQYF; cdr3_nt: TGCAGTGCTAGTGAAGAATACGAGCAGTACTTC
d_call: TRBD2; j_call: TRBJ2-5; v_call: TRBV7-9; clone_size: .; cdr3_aa: CASRSGIAGETQYF; cdr3_nt: TGTGCCAGCAGGTCAGGGATAGCGGGCGAGACCCAGTACTTC
d_call: TRBD2; j_call: TRBJ2-3; v_call: TRBV28; clone_size: .; cdr3_aa: CASRGAGTDTQYF; cdr3_nt: TGTGCCAGCCGTGGAGCGGGGACAGATACGCAGTATTTT
d_call: .; j_call: TRBJ1-4; v_call: TRBV19; clone_size: .; cdr3_aa: CASSILMGEKLFF; cdr3_nt: TGTGCCAGTAGTATCCTAATGGGGGAAAAACTGTTTTTT
d_call: .; j_call: TRBJ1-5; v_call: TRBV6-6; clone_size: .; cdr3_aa: CASSLGVGQHF; cdr3_nt: TGTGCCAGCAGTCTAGGGGTGGGCCAGCATTTT
d_call: .; j_call: TRBJ1-5; v_call: TRBV28; clone_size: .; cdr3_aa: CASRRQGNQPQHF; cdr3_nt: TGTGCCAGCAGGAGGCAGGGTAATCAGCCCCAGCATTTT
d_call: TRBD2; j_call: TRBJ2-3; v_call: TRBV6-1; clone_size: .; cdr3_aa: CASSEWASGGPASTDTQYF; cdr3_nt: TGTGCCAGCAGTGAATGGGCTAGCGGGGGCCCTGCTAGCACAGATACGCAGTATTTT
d_call: .; j_call: TRBJ1-6; v_call: TRBV9; clone_size: .; cdr3_aa: CASGERGDSPLHF; cdr3_nt: TGTGCCAGCGGAGAGAGGGGTGATTCACCCCTCCACTTT
d_call: .; j_call: TRBJ1-2; v_call: TRBV25-1; clone_size: .; cdr3_aa: CASSANGGSYGYTF; cdr3_nt: TGTGCCAGCAGTGCAAACGGGGGAAGCTATGGCTACACCTTC
d_call: TRBD1; j_call: TRBJ2-7; v_call: TRBV7-8; clone_size: .; cdr3_aa: CASSLRQGGEEQYF; cdr3_nt: TGTGCCAGCAGCCTACGACAGGGGGGAGAGGAGCAGTACTTC
d_call: .; j_call: TRBJ2-1; v_call: TRBV7-2; clone_size: .; cdr3_aa: CASSRGGAGISYNEQFF; cdr3_nt: TGTGCCAGCAGTAGGGGCGGGGCAGGGATATCCTACAATGAGCAGTTCTTC
d_call: TRBD2; j_call: TRBJ2-3; v_call: TRBV19; clone_size: .; cdr3_aa: CASTGTSGSTDTQYF; cdr3_nt: TGTGCCAGTACGGGGACTAGCGGTAGCACAGATACGCAGTATTTT
d_call: TRBD1; j_call: TRBJ2-6; v_call: TRBV9; clone_size: .; cdr3_aa: CASSPEDRAFGANVLTF; cdr3_nt: TGTGCCAGCAGCCCCGAGGACAGGGCCTTTGGGGCCAACGTCCTGACTTTC
d_call: .; j_call: TRBJ1-4; v_call: TRBV10-3; clone_size: .; cdr3_aa: CAISDGVGELFF; cdr3_nt: TGTGCCATCAGTGACGGCGTGGGGGAACTGTTTTTT
d_call: .; j_call: TRBJ1-2; v_call: TRBV4-1; clone_size: .; cdr3_aa: CASSQGDRTNYGYTF; cdr3_nt: TGCGCCAGCAGCCAGGGAGACAGGACCAACTATGGCTACACCTTC
d_call: .; j_call: TRBJ1-4; v_call: TRBV7-9; clone_size: once; cdr3_aa: CASSFAQVDEKLFF; cdr3_nt: TGTGCCAGCAGCTTTGCCCAGGTGGATGAAAAACTGTTTTTT
d_call: .; j_call: TRBJ1-4; v_call: TRBV30; clone_size: .; cdr3_aa: CAWEGGPTNEKLFF; cdr3_nt: TGTGCCTGGGAAGGTGGACCTACTAATGAAAAACTGTTTTTT
d_call: TRBD1; j_call: TRBJ2-5; v_call: TRBV5-1; clone_size: .; cdr3_aa: CATRIPQGAGGETQYF; cdr3_nt: TGCGCCACCAGAATTCCCCAGGGGGCAGGTGGAGAGACCCAGTACTTC
d_call: .; j_call: TRBJ1-4; v_call: TRBV15; clone_size: .; cdr3_aa: CATSREQGIGEKLFF; cdr3_nt: TGTGCCACCAGCAGAGAGCAGGGGATAGGGGAAAAACTGTTTTTT
d_call: .; j_call: TRBJ1-2; v_call: TRBV28; clone_size: once; cdr3_aa: CASSSSGYGYTF; cdr3_nt: TGTGCCAGCAGTTCCTCAGGTTATGGCTACACCTTC
d_call: .; j_call: TRBJ1-1; v_call: TRBV28; clone_size: .; cdr3_aa: CASSQMGSLATEAFF; cdr3_nt: TGTGCCAGCAGTCAGATGGGGAGCTTGGCCACTGAAGCTTTCTTT
d_call: .; j_call: TRBJ1-2; v_call: TRBV25-1; clone_size: once; cdr3_aa: CASSAPFVGGYGYTF; cdr3_nt: TGTGCCAGCAGTGCTCCTTTTGTGGGAGGCTATGGCTACACCTTC